One and the same sample provided the 2 T cell receptor beta chains below, sequenced in a study of cytomegalovirus exposure and HLA in healthy donors (dated by TCRdb to the late 2010s). Library prep was done by the immunoSEQ multiplex PCR assay. For the multiplex PCR, a mixture combining 60 forward primers for TCR Vbeta segments and 13 reverse primers for TCR Jbeta segments was used. The table was pulled from immuneACCESS by TCRdb, which kept in-frame rearrangements only. Such tables lose some clones; where checked, under half of the loss comes from unresolved V genes, and the rest has no known cause. In all, the sample holds 150,000 to 200,000 clones, and 84% of those were seen once. About 4.9% of the sample comes from the top ten. The sample was PBMCs. These receptors were taken from a girl between 10 and 17 years old in good health and CMV-seropositive.

The chain recombines TRBV19 with TRBJ2-5; D might be TRBD1 (5 bases). This CDR3 has 12 residues. V dropped 3 bases and J dropped 4 bases, with 6 bases sitting between them. Germline CDR1 and CDR2: LNHDA and SQIVND (reference sequence). For the CDR3, the DNA is TGTGCCAGTAGTATTACAGGAGAGACCCAGTACTTC. This encodes CASSITGETQYF.

The rearrangement links TRBV19 to TRBJ1-1; tentative D call: TRBD1 (5 bases). The V end lost 2 bases, the J end lost 1 base, and 5 bases lay between the germline ends. This CDR3 contains 13 residues. Germline assignment: CDR1 LNHDA and CDR2 SQIVND (reference sequence). CDR3 loop: CASSIRGNTEAFF. The DNA of the CDR3 is TGTGCCAGTAGTATAAGGGGGAACACTGAAGCTTTCTTT.